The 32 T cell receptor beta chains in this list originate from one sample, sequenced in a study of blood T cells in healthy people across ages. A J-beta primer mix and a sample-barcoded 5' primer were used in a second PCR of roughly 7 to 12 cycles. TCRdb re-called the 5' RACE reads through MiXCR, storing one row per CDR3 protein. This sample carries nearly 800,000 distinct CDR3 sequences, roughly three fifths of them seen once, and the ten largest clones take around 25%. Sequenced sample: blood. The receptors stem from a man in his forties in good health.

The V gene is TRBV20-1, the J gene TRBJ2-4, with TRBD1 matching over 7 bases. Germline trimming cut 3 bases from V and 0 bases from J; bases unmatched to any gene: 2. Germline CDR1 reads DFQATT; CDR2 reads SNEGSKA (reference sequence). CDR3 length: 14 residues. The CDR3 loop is CSARDRLAKNIQYF. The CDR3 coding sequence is TGCAGTGCTAGGGACAGGCTAGCCAAAAACATTCAGTACTTC.

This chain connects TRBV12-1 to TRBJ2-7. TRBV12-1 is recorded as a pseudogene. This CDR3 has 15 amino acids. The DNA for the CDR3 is TGTGCCAGCAGCTTTGAAGAGCGGAGCTCCTACGAGCAGTACTTC. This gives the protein CASSFEERSSYEQYF.

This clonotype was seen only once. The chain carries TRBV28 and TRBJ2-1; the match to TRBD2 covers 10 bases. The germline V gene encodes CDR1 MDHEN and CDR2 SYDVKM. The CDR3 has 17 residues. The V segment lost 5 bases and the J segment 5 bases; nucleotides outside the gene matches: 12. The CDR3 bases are TGTGCCAGCAGTGCCCCGGCTGGGACTAGCGATAACAATGAGCAGTTCTTC. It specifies CASSAPAGTSDNNEQFF.

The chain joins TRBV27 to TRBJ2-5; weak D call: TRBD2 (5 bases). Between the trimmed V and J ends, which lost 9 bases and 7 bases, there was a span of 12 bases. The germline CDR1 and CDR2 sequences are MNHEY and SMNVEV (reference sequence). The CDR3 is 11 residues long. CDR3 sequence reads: CAREAEGTQYF. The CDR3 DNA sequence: TGTGCCAGAGAAGCGGAAGGGACCCAGTACTTC.

CDR3 protein: CASSRTADIPTYEQYF. In nucleotides, the CDR3 is TGTGCCAGCAGCCGGACAGCTGACATACCGACCTACGAGCAGTACTTC. This chain links TRBV7-2 with TRBJ2-7, with TRBD1 as a possible D gene (6 bases). CDR1 is SGHTA and CDR2 is FQGNSA in the germline V gene. This CDR3 comprises 16 residues. V was shortened by 5 bases and J by 2 bases, with 19 bases between the two germline ends.

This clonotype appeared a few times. The CDR3 sequence is CAISESAASTDTQYF. DNA of the CDR3: TGTGCCATCAGTGAGAGTGCGGCTAGCACAGATACGCAGTATTTT. The J gene is TRBJ2-3, the V gene TRBV10-3; no clear D gene. The germline gives CDR1 ENHRY, CDR2 SYGVKD. V lost 2 bases and J lost 0, with 9 bases in between. This CDR3 has 15 residues.

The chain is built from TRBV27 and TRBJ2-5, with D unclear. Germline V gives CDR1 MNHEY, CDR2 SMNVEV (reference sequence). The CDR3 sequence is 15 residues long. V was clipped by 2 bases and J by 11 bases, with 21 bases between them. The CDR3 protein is CASSLLQALYNEQYF. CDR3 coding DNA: TGTGCCAGCAGTTTACTCCAGGCCCTATACAATGAGCAGTACTTC.

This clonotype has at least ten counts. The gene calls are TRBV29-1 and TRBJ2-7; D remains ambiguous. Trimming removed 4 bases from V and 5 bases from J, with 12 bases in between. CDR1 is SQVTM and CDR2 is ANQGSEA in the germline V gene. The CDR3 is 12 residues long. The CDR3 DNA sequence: TGCAGCGTTGTCGCTCTAGGCGACGAGCAGTACTTC. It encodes CSVVALGDEQYF.

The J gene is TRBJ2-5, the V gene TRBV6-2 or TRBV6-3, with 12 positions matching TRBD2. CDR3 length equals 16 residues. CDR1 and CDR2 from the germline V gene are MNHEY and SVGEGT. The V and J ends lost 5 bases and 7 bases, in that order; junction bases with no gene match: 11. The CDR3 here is CASSRLAGEEGGTQYF. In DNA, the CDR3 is TGTGCCAGCAGTAGACTAGCGGGAGAAGAGGGGGGGACCCAGTACTTC.

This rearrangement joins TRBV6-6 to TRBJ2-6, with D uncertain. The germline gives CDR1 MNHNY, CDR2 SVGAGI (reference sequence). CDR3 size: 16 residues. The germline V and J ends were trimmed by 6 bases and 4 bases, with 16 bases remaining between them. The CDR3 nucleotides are TGTGCCAGCAGCTACGTGGCCCGAGCGGGGGCCAACGTCCTGACTTTC. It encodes CASSYVARAGANVLTF.

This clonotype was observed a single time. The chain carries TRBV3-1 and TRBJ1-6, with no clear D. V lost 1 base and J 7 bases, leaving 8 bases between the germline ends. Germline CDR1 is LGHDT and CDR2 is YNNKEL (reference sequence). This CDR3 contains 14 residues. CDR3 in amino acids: CASSQGGNNSPLHF. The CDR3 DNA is TGTGCCAGCAGCCAAGGGGGAAACAATTCACCCCTCCACTTT. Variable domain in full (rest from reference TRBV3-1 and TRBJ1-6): DTAVSQTPKYLVTQMGNDKSIKCEQNLGHDTMYWYKQDSKKFLKIMFSYNNKELIINETVPNRFSPKSPDKAHLNLHINSLELGDSAVYFCASSQGGNNSPLHFGNGTRLTVT.

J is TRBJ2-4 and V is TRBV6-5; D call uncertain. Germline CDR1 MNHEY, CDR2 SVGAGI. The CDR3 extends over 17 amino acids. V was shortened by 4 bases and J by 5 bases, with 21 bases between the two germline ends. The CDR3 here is CASSFGRAETHQNIQYF. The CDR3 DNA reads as TGTGCCAGCAGTTTCGGTCGGGCAGAAACCCACCAAAACATTCAGTACTTC.

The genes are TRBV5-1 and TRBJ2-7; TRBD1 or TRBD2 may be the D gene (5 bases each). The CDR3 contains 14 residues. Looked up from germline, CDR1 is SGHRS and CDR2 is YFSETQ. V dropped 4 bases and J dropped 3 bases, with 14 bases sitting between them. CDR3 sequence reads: CASSETGTGYEQYF. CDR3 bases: TGCGCCAGCAGCGAGACCGGGACGGGCTACGAGCAGTACTTC.

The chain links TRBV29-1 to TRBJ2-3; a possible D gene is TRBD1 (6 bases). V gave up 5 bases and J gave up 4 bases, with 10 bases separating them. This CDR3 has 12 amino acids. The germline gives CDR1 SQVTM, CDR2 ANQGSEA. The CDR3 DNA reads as TGCAGCGTTTTTGCAGGGGCAGATACGCAGTATTTT. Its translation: CSVFAGADTQYF.

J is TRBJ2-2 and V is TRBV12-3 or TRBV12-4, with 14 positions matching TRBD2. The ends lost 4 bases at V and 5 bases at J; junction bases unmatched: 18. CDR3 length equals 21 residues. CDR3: CASSSVARFGTSGGKTGELFF. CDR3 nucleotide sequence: TGTGCCAGCAGTTCAGTCGCCCGTTTCGGGACTAGCGGGGGAAAAACCGGGGAGCTGTTTTTT.

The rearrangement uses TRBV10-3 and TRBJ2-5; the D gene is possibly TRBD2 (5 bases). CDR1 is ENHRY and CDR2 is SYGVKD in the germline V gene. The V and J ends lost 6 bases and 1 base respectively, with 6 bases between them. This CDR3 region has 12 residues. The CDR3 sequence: CAIRDFQETQYF. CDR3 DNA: TGTGCCATCAGGGACTTCCAAGAGACCCAGTACTTC.

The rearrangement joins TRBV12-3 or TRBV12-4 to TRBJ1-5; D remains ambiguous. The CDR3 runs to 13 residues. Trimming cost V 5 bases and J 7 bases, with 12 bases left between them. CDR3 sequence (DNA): TGTGCCAGCAGTGTCGGGGTAGAACAGCCCCAGCATTTT. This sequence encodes CASSVGVEQPQHF.

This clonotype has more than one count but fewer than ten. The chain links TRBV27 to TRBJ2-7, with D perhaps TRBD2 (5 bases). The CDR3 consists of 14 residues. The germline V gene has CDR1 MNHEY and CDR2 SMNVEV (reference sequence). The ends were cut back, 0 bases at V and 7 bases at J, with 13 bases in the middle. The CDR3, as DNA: TGTGCCAGCAGTTTATCGGTCTTTTCGGGGGAGCAGTACTTC. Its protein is CASSLSVFSGEQYF.

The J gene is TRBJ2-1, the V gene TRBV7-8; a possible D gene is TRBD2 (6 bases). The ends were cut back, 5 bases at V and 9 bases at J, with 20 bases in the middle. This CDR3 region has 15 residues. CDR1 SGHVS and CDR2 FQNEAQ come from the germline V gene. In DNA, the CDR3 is TGTGCCAGCAGCAAACCGGGACTCCCTTCGACTGAGCAGTTCTTC. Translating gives CASSKPGLPSTEQFF.

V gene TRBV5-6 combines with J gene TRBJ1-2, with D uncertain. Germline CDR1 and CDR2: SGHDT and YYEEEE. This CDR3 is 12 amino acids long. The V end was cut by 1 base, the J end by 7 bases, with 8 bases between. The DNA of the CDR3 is TGTGCCAGCAGCTTGTTTCCCGCTGGCTACACCTTC. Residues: CASSLFPAGYTF.

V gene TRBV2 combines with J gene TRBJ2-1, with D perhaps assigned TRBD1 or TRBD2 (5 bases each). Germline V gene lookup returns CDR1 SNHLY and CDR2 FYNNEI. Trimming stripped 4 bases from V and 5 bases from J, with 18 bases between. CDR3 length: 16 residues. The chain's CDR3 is CASSARTGTRNNEQFF. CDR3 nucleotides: TGTGCCAGCAGTGCGAGAACCGGGACCAGAAACAATGAGCAGTTCTTC.

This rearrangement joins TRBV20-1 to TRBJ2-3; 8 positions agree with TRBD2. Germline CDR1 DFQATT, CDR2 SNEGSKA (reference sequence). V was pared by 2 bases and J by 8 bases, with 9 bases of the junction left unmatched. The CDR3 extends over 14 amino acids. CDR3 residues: CSARSGSGRGTQYF. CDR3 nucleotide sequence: TGCAGTGCTAGATCGGGGAGCGGGAGAGGTACGCAGTATTTT.

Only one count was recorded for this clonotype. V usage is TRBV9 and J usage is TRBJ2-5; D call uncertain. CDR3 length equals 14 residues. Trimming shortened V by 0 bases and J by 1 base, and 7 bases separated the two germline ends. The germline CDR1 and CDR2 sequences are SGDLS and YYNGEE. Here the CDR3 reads CASSVDPSQETQYF. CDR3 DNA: TGTGCCAGCAGCGTAGATCCAAGCCAAGAGACCCAGTACTTC.

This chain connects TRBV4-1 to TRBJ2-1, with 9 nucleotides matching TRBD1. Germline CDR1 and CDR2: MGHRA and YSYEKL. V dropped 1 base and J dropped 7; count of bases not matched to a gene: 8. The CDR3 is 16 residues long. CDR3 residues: CASSQGRDRVENEQFF. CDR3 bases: TGCGCCAGCAGCCAAGGCCGGGACAGGGTGGAGAATGAGCAGTTCTTC.

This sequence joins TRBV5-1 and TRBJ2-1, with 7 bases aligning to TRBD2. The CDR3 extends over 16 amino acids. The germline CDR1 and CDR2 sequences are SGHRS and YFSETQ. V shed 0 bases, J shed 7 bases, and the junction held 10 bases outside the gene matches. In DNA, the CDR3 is TGCGCCAGCAGCTTGGCAGGCGGGGGAGACGGGAATGAGCAGTTCTTC. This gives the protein CASSLAGGGDGNEQFF. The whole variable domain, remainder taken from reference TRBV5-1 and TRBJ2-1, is KAGVTQTPRYLIKTRGQQVTLSCSPISGHRSVSWYQQTPGQGLQFLFEYFSETQRNKGNFPGRFSGRQFSNSRSEMNVSTLELGDSALYLCASSLAGGGDGNEQFFGPGTRLTVL.

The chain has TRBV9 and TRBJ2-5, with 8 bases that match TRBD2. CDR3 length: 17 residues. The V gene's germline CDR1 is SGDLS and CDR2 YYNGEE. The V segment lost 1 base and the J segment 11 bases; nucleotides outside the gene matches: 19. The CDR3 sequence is CASSVRRSGGDYNEQYF. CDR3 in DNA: TGTGCCAGCAGCGTACGTCGCTCCGGGGGGGACTACAATGAGCAGTACTTC.

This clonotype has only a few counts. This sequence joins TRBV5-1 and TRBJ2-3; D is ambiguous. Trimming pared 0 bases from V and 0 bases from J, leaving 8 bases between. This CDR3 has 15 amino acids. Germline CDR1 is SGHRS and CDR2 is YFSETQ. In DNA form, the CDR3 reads TGCGCCAGCAGCTTGGAGGCCCACAGCACAGATACGCAGTATTTT. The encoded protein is CASSLEAHSTDTQYF. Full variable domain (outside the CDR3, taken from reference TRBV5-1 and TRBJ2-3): KAGVTQTPRYLIKTRGQQVTLSCSPISGHRSVSWYQQTPGQGLQFLFEYFSETQRNKGNFPGRFSGRQFSNSRSEMNVSTLELGDSALYLCASSLEAHSTDTQYFGPGTRLTVL.

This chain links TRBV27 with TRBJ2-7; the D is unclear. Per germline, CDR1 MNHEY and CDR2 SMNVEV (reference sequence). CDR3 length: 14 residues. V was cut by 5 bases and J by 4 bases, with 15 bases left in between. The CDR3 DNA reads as TGTGCCAGCAGTCCTACCGTGAAGGGATACGAGCAGTACTTC. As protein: CASSPTVKGYEQYF.

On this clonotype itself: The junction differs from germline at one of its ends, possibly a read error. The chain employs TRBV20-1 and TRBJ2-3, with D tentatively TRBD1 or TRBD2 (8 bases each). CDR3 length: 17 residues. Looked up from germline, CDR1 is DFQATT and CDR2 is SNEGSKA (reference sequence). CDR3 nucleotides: TGCAGTACCTTAGGCACTAGCGGCCCAGGGGGCACAGATATGCAGTATTTT. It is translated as CSTLGTSGPGGTDMQYF.

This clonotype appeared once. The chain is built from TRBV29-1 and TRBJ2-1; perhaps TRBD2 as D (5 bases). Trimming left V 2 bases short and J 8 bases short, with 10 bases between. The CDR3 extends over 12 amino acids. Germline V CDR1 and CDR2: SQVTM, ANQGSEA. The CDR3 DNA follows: TGCAGCGTTGAAACTAGAATTGATGAGCAGTTCTTC. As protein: CSVETRIDEQFF.

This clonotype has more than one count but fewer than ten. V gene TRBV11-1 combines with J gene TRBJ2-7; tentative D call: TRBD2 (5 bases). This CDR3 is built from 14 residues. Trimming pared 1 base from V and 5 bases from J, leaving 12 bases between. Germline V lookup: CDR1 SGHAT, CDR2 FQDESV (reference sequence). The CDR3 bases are TGTGCCAGCAGCTTAGTCGGAGGAGTCAACGAGCAGTACTTC. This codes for CASSLVGGVNEQYF.

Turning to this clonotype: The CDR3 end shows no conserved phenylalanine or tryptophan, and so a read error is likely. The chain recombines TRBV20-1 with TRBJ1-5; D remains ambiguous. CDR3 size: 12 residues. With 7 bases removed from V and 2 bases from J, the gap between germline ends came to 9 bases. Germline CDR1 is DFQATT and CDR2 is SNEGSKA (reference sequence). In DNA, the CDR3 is TGCAGTGGTCGCCCGGGCAATCAGCCCCAGCATTTA. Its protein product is CSGRPGNQPQHL.